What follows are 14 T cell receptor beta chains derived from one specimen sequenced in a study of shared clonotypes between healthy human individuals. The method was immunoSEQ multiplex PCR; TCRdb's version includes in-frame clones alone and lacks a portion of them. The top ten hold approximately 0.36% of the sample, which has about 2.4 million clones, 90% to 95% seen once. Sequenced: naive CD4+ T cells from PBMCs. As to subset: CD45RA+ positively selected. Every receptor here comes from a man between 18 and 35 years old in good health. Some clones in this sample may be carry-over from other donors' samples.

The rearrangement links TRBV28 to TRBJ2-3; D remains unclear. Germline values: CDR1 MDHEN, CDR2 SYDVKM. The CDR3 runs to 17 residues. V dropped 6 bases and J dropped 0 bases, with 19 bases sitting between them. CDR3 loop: CASSPEFLSRSTDTQYF. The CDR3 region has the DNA TGTGCCAGCAGCCCCGAATTTCTTTCGCGGAGCACAGATACGCAGTATTTT.

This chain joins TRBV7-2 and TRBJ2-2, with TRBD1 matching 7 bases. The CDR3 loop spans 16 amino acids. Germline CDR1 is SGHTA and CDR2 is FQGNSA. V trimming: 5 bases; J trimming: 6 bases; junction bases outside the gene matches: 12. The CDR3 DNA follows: TGTGCCAGCAGCCCGAAAACGCTGCAGGGGGCCGGGGAGCTGTTTTTT. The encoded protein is CASSPKTLQGAGELFF.

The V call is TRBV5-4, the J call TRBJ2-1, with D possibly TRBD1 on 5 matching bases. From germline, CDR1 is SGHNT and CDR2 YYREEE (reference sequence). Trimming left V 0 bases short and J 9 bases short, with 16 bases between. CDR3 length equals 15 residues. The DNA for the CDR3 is TGTGCCAGCAGCTTGGGGCAGGGCGAGTGGAGTGAGCAGTTCTTC. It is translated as CASSLGQGEWSEQFF.

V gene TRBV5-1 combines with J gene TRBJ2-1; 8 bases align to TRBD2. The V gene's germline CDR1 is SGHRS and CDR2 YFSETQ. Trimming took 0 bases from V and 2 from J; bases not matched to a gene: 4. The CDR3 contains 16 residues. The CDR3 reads CASSLAAGAAYNEQFF. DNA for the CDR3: TGCGCCAGCAGCTTGGCAGCGGGAGCGGCCTACAATGAGCAGTTCTTC.

The CDR3 bases are TGTGCCAGCAGTGATAGAGGTAGCGGGCAAGAGACCCAGTACTTC. As protein: CASSDRGSGQETQYF. V and J are TRBV2 and TRBJ2-5; 7 nucleotides line up with TRBD2. Germline V gives CDR1 SNHLY, CDR2 FYNNEI. The junction had 6 bases not matched to a gene; V was cut back by 3 bases and J by 2 bases. This CDR3 spans 15 amino acids.

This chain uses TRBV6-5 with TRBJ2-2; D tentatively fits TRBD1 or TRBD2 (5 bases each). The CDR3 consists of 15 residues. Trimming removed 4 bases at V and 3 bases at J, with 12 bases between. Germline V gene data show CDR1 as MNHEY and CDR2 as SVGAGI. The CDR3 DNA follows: TGTGCCAGCAGTTTCAACCGAGGGGACACCGGGGAGCTGTTTTTT. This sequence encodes CASSFNRGDTGELFF.

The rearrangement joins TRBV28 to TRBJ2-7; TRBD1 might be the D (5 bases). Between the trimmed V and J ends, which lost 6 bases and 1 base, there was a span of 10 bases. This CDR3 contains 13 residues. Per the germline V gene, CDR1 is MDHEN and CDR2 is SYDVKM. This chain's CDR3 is CASRLTGSYEQYF. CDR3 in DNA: TGTGCCAGCAGACTTACAGGATCCTACGAGCAGTACTTC.

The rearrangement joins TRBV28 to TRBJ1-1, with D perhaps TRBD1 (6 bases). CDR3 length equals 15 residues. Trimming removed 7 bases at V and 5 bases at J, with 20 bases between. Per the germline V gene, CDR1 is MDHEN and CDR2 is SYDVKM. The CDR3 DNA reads TGTGCCAGCACCGAGGGGGGGGGCACTGGGACTGAAGCTTTCTTT. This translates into CASTEGGGTGTEAFF.

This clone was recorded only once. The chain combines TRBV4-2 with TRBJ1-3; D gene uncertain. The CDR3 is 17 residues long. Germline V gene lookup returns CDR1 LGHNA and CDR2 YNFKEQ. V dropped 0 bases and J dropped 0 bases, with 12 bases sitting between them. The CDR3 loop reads CASSQDETARSGNTIYF. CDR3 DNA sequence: TGTGCCAGCAGCCAAGATGAAACGGCGCGCTCTGGAAACACCATATATTTT.

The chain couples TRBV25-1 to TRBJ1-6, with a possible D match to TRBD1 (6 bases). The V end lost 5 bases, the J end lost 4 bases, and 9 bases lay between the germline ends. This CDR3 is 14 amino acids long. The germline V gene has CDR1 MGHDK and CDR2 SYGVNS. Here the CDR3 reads CASSLGQYNSPLHF. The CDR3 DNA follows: TGTGCCAGCAGTCTCGGACAGTATAATTCACCCCTCCACTTT.

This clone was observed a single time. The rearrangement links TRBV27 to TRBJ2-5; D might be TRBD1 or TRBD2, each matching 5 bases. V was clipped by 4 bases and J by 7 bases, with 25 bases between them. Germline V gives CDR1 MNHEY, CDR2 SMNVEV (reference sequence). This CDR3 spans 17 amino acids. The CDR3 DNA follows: TGTGCCAGCAGTTGGGGCGGGTCCAGCCGAGTCTCAGGGACCCAGTACTTC. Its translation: CASSWGGSSRVSGTQYF.

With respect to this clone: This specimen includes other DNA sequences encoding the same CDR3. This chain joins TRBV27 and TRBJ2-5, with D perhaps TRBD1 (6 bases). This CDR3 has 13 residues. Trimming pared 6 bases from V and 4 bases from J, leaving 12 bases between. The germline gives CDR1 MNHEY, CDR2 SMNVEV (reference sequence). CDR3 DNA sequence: TGTGCCAGCAGCCAGAGAGGGGGAGAGACCCAGTACTTC. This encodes CASSQRGGETQYF.

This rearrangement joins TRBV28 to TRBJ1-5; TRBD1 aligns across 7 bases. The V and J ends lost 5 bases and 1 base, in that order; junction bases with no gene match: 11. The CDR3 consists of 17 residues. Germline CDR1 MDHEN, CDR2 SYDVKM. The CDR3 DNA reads TGTGCCAGCAGTCACACCAGGGGGTTGGTGAGCAATCAGCCCCAGCATTTT. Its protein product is CASSHTRGLVSNQPQHF.

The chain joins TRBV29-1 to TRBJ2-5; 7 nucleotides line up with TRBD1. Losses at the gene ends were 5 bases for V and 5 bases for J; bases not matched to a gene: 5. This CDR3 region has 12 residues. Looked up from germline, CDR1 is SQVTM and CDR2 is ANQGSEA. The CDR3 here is CSVYRGAETQYF. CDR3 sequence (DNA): TGCAGCGTTTACAGGGGCGCGGAGACCCAGTACTTC. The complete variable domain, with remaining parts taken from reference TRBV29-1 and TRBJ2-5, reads SAVISQKPSRDICQRGTSLTIQCQVDSQVTMMFWYRQQPGQSLTLIATANQGSEATYESGFVIDKFPISRPNLTFSTLTVSNMSPEDSSIYLCSVYRGAETQYFGPGTRLLVL.